This T cell receptor (beta chain) was documented in a study of blood T cell repertoires in COVID-19. At the level of the study: The origin of the acute and convalescent COVID-19 samples was the United States, Italy and Spain. From T cells, B-cell-depleted T cells, or PBMCs came the material, which was cDNA or gDNA.

In the original processing: Amplifying reference gene primers gave estimates of nucleated cell counts. Clones were sequenced by immunoSEQ multiplex PCR, and TCRdb holds only the in-frame ones, with some missing. V and J calls and clone size are given by that table; D and trimming were obtained from the DNA. The data show about 83,000 clones, 80% to 90% seen once. The CDR3 covers 13 residues. V was shortened by 7 bases and J by 4 bases, with 11 bases between the two germline ends. The V gene's germline CDR1 is LNHDA and CDR2 SQIVND (reference sequence). The sequencing input was peripheral blood. This rearrangement joins TRBV19 to TRBJ2-1, with D possibly TRBD2 on 5 matching bases. The clonotype was recovered from a human donor in a cohort sampled during active COVID-19. The CDR3 bases are TGTGCCAGTAAGAAGACGGGGTACAATGAGCAGTTCTTC. Protein sequence: CASKKTGYNEQFF.